These 29 T cell receptor beta chains originate from one sample sequenced in a study of Ad26.COV2.S vaccination and SARS-CoV-2 variants. Assay used: immunoSEQ multiplex PCR; TCRdb lists only in-frame clones, some missing. The data hold about 320,000 clones, with about 86% observed a single time. As to treatment: some 20 received Ad26.COV2.S at low or high dose, single or two shots; five or six received placebo; per-sample allocation not given. The samples were gathered on day 63 after the first injection of vaccine or placebo. The material was peripheral blood, obtained in a trial of Ad26.COV2.S vaccine versus placebo. The source of these receptors is a person between 18 and 60 years old who received the Ad26.COV2.S COVID-19 vaccine or a placebo.

This clone was observed once. The V and J genes are TRBV5-4 and TRBJ2-2, with D perhaps assigned TRBD1 or TRBD2 (5 bases each). The germline V and J ends were trimmed by 5 bases and 4 bases, with 9 bases remaining between them. In germline, CDR1 is SGHNT, CDR2 YYREEE (reference sequence). The CDR3 extends over 13 amino acids. CDR3 bases: TGTGCCAGCAGTGGGGGTTTCACCGGGGAGCTGTTTTTT. It specifies CASSGGFTGELFF.

The chain carries TRBV6-5 and TRBJ2-7; 7 bases map to TRBD1. With 0 bases clipped from V and 1 base from J, the junction kept 3 bases outside the gene matches. This CDR3 has 15 amino acids. Germline V CDR1 and CDR2: MNHEY, SVGAGI. The CDR3 sequence is CASSYSAGGSYEQYF. The CDR3 DNA reads TGTGCCAGCAGTTACTCAGCAGGGGGATCCTACGAGCAGTACTTC.

The V gene is TRBV7-2, the J gene TRBJ2-3; D not resolved. From germline, CDR1 is SGHTA and CDR2 FQGNSA. The V end lost 1 base, the J end lost 0 bases, and 5 bases lay between the germline ends. The CDR3 covers 14 residues. CDR3 residues: CASSLGRSTDTQYF. CDR3 nucleotides: TGTGCCAGCAGCTTAGGTCGGAGCACAGATACGCAGTATTTT.

The rearrangement links TRBV2 to TRBJ2-2, with D perhaps matching TRBD1 (5 bases). This CDR3 has 12 amino acids. Germline CDR1 reads SNHLY; CDR2 reads FYNNEI. The V gene lost 5 bases and the J gene lost 6 bases, with 7 bases spanning the gap. The CDR3 here is CASSQGPGELFF. The CDR3 DNA follows: TGTGCCAGCAGTCAGGGTCCCGGGGAGCTGTTTTTT.

This clone has a count of ten or more. The rearrangement uses TRBV29-1 and TRBJ2-7; 11 nucleotides match TRBD1. From germline, CDR1 is SQVTM and CDR2 ANQGSEA. Trimming at V came to 4 bases and at J to 4 bases, leaving 6 bases not matched to a gene. This CDR3 comprises 14 residues. CDR3 coding DNA: TGCAGCGTTGCCCGCCGGGACAGGGGGTACGAGCAGTACTTC. Residues: CSVARRDRGYEQYF.

The chain joins TRBV9 to TRBJ1-4; D is perhaps TRBD1 (5 bases). The CDR3 totals 14 residues. V was shortened by 0 bases and J by 6 bases, with 9 bases between the two germline ends. The germline V gene encodes CDR1 SGDLS and CDR2 YYNGEE. This CDR3 reads CASSVGGWDEKLFF. The CDR3 bases are TGTGCCAGCAGCGTAGGGGGCTGGGATGAAAAACTGTTTTTT.

Turning to this clone: The sample carries other DNA sequences with the same CDR3. The chain combines TRBV29-1 with TRBJ1-1; D is uncertain. Germline CDR1 reads SQVTM; CDR2 reads ANQGSEA. There are 10 residues in the CDR3. The V gene lost 7 bases and the J gene lost 0 bases, with 3 bases spanning the gap. The CDR3 is CSGLNTEAFF. CDR3 coding DNA: TGCAGCGGATTGAACACTGAAGCTTTCTTT.

The CDR3 spells CASRATRTGGMKSRNQPQHF. The CDR3 nucleotides are TGTGCCAGTAGGGCCACTCGGACAGGGGGAATGAAGAGTAGGAATCAGCCCCAGCATTTT. The chain is built from TRBV19 and TRBJ1-5, with TRBD1 matching 10 bases. The V gene end was trimmed by 6 bases and the J gene end by 4 bases; junction bases not matched to a gene: 21. Germline V gives CDR1 LNHDA, CDR2 SQIVND (reference sequence). This CDR3 contains 20 residues.

J is TRBJ2-2 and V is TRBV6-5; no definite D call. Germline CDR1 MNHEY, CDR2 SVGAGI. CDR3 size: 15 residues. Between the trimmed V and J ends, which lost 0 bases and 2 bases, there was a span of 7 bases. The CDR3 DNA follows: TGTGCCAGCAGTTACTCGAGACACAACACCGGGGAGCTGTTTTTT. It yields the protein CASSYSRHNTGELFF.

This clone was detected only a few times. This rearrangement joins TRBV5-1 to TRBJ1-3; D uncertain. Trimming left V 3 bases short and J 3 bases short, with 13 bases between. CDR1 and CDR2 from the germline V gene are SGHRS and YFSETQ. This CDR3 has 15 residues. CDR3: CASSSDPRDGNTIYF. CDR3 DNA sequence: TGCGCCAGCAGCTCGGATCCTAGGGATGGAAACACCATATATTTT.

The chain combines TRBV5-1 with TRBJ1-1; D unresolved. The germline V gene encodes CDR1 SGHRS and CDR2 YFSETQ. Trimming left V 1 base short and J 5 bases short, with 12 bases between. The CDR3 has 14 amino acids. CDR3 protein: CASSLRLPATEAFF. The CDR3 DNA reads TGCGCCAGCAGCTTGAGGCTCCCGGCAACTGAAGCTTTCTTT.

This clone has a single count. This specimen includes other DNA sequences encoding the same CDR3. The chain employs TRBV19 and TRBJ1-2; a weak D match, TRBD1 (5 bases). Trimming shortened V by 3 bases and J by 4 bases, and 9 bases separated the two germline ends. The CDR3 runs 13 residues. The germline CDR1 and CDR2 sequences are LNHDA and SQIVND (reference sequence). The CDR3 here is CASSIGQGYGYTF. In nucleotides, the CDR3 is TGTGCCAGTAGTATTGGACAAGGCTATGGCTACACCTTC. The full variable domain, completed using reference TRBV19 and TRBJ1-2, is DGGITQSPKYLFRKEGQNVTLSCEQNLNHDAMYWYRQDPGQGLRLIYYSQIVNDFQKGDIAEGYSVSREKKESFPLTVTSAQKNPTAFYLCASSIGQGYGYTFGSGTRLTVV.

The V gene is TRBV11-1, the J gene TRBJ1-2, with D possibly matching TRBD1 (5 bases). Germline CDR1 reads SGHAT; CDR2 reads FQDESV (reference sequence). This CDR3 is built from 13 residues. Deletions cut 5 bases from V and 3 bases from J, with 10 bases between. This CDR3 reads CASSSGTDYGYTF. CDR3 nucleotides: TGTGCCAGCAGCAGCGGGACGGACTATGGCTACACCTTC.

This chain uses TRBV4-2 with TRBJ2-7; 7 nucleotides match TRBD2. The CDR3 runs to 16 residues. Germline CDR1 reads LGHNA; CDR2 reads YNFKEQ. The trim removed 0 bases at V and 1 base at J, leaving 6 bases unmatched. This CDR3 is CASSQDATGGSYEQYF. The CDR3 DNA is TGTGCCAGCAGCCAAGATGCTACCGGGGGGTCCTACGAGCAGTACTTC.

The genes are TRBV4-1 and TRBJ2-2, with 14 bases aligning to TRBD2. The junction had 7 bases not matched to a gene; V was cut back by 4 bases and J by 6 bases. Germline assignment: CDR1 MGHRA and CDR2 YSYEKL. CDR3 length: 17 amino acids. The CDR3 sequence: CASSPLATSGGAGELFF. The CDR3 coding sequence is TGCGCCAGCAGCCCCCTAGCGACTAGCGGGGGGGCCGGGGAGCTGTTTTTT.

The chain combines TRBV6-2 or TRBV6-3 with TRBJ2-2; D assignment may be TRBD1 or TRBD2 (5 bases each). Germline values: CDR1 MNHEY, CDR2 SVGEGT. Trimming took off 2 bases at V and 2 bases at J, with 6 bases between the two ends. The CDR3 contains 14 residues. This chain's CDR3 is CASSYGGNTGELFF. The DNA of the CDR3 is TGTGCCAGCAGTTACGGGGGAAACACCGGGGAGCTGTTTTTT.

The table lists this clone with a count of one. DNA of the CDR3: TGCGCCAGCAGTATCTCACCCTCCTACGAGCAGTACTTC. It yields the protein CASSISPSYEQYF. J is TRBJ2-7 and V is TRBV5-1; D remains ambiguous. The CDR3 loop spans 13 amino acids. Germline CDR1 is SGHRS and CDR2 is YFSETQ. The ends were cut back, 5 bases at V and 0 bases at J, with 9 bases in the middle.

This clone was found a few times. The rearrangement joins TRBV7-2 to TRBJ1-1, with 7 nucleotides matching TRBD1. Trimming cost V 5 bases and J 1 base; bases outside gene matches: 7. Germline V gene sequence: CDR1 SGHTA, CDR2 FQGNSA. This CDR3 contains 15 residues. The CDR3 nucleotides are TGTGCCAGCAGCCCTCGACAGGGAGGGAACACTGAAGCTTTCTTT. Its protein is CASSPRQGGNTEAFF.

V gene TRBV19 combines with J gene TRBJ1-4, with 7 bases lining up with TRBD1. The CDR3 is made up of 14 amino acids. In germline, CDR1 is LNHDA, CDR2 SQIVND (reference sequence). Trimming removed 5 bases from V and 5 bases from J; junction bases left unmatched: 5. DNA of the CDR3: TGTGCCAGTAGTTACAGGGGACGAAATGAAAAACTGTTTTTT. Protein product: CASSYRGRNEKLFF.

The J gene is TRBJ2-3, the V gene TRBV5-1; D unresolved. Between the trimmed V and J ends, which lost 6 bases and 4 bases, there was a span of 15 bases. CDR1 is SGHRS, CDR2 YFSETQ, per germline. CDR3 length equals 14 residues. The CDR3 here is CASTPRRLSDTQYF. The CDR3 DNA reads as TGCGCCAGCACCCCGAGACGTCTGTCAGATACGCAGTATTTT.

The J gene is TRBJ2-3, the V gene TRBV7-9; 8 bases align to TRBD2. CDR1 and CDR2 (germline): SEHNR, FQNEAQ (reference sequence). J was trimmed by 4 bases and V by 3 bases; bases with no gene match: 3. This CDR3 has 14 residues. Here the CDR3 reads CASSLTSAADTQYF. The CDR3, as DNA: TGTGCCAGCAGCTTGACTAGCGCAGCAGATACGCAGTATTTT.

As regards this clone: The sample contains more than one DNA sequence encoding this CDR3. V usage is TRBV10-3 and J usage is TRBJ2-7, with a weak D call TRBD1 (7 bases). CDR1 and CDR2 from the germline V gene are ENHRY and SYGVKD. The CDR3 has 16 residues. Trimming cost V 6 bases and J 7 bases, with 25 bases left between them. DNA for the CDR3: TGTGCCATCAGCTTTACCCCTGGACAGGCCGGAGGGGAGCAGTACTTC. This encodes CAISFTPGQAGGEQYF.

The J gene is TRBJ2-7, the V gene TRBV19; 8 bases are shared with TRBD1. Germline values: CDR1 LNHDA, CDR2 SQIVND (reference sequence). This CDR3 has 17 amino acids. V lost 3 bases to trimming and J lost 0 bases; unmatched junction nucleotides: 10. CDR3 loop: CASSMGGSGGFSYEQYF. In DNA form, the CDR3 reads TGTGCCAGTAGTATGGGAGGTTCAGGGGGCTTCTCCTACGAGCAGTACTTC.

The genes are TRBV4-1 and TRBJ2-5; 9 positions agree with TRBD2. Trimming removed 1 base from V and 1 base from J; junction bases left unmatched: 7. CDR1 is MGHRA, CDR2 YSYEKL, per germline. CDR3 length equals 17 residues. In DNA, the CDR3 is TGCGCCAGCAGCCAAGGGCTAGCGGGGCGACGCCAAGAGACCCAGTACTTC. Translated, it gives CASSQGLAGRRQETQYF.

The chain couples TRBV14 to TRBJ1-3; D gene unclear. This CDR3 region has 15 residues. Germline lookup yields CDR1 SGHDN and CDR2 FVKESK. V was pared by 1 base and J by 2 bases, with 9 bases between. The CDR3 DNA reads TGTGCCAGCAGCCAAGGGAGGGTAACTGGAAACACCATATATTTT. It translates to CASSQGRVTGNTIYF.

The chain combines TRBV12-3 or TRBV12-4 with TRBJ2-3; D not resolved. Trimming pared 4 bases from V and 4 bases from J, leaving 6 bases between. This CDR3 is built from 12 residues. The CDR3 spells CASSYSADTQYF. DNA for the CDR3: TGTGCCAGCAGTTACTCCGCAGATACGCAGTATTTT.

V gene TRBV7-2 combines with J gene TRBJ1-1; TRBD1 matches 7 bases. The CDR3 length is 14 residues. Germline-derived CDR1 and CDR2 are SGHTA and FQGNSA. Trimming cost V 5 bases and J 1 base; bases outside gene matches: 4. DNA for the CDR3: TGTGCCAGCAGCCTAAGGGGGCAGAACACTGAAGCTTTCTTT. Its protein is CASSLRGQNTEAFF.

J is TRBJ2-5 and V is TRBV4-1; D ambiguous. V gave up 2 bases and J gave up 3 bases, with 7 bases separating them. CDR1 and CDR2 from the germline V gene are MGHRA and YSYEKL. This CDR3 has 13 residues. The CDR3, as DNA: TGCGCCAGCAGCCAAAGGACGGAAGAGACCCAGTACTTC. Translating gives CASSQRTEETQYF.

V gene TRBV6-2 or TRBV6-3 combines with J gene TRBJ2-7, with D possibly matching TRBD1 (6 bases). The CDR3 spans 15 residues. Trimming stripped 4 bases from V and 4 bases from J, with 17 bases between. Germline lookup yields CDR1 MNHEY and CDR2 SVGEGT. Written as DNA, the CDR3 is TGTGCCAGCAGTTCAGGACAGACCAGTAGGTACGAGCAGTACTTC. This translates into CASSSGQTSRYEQYF.